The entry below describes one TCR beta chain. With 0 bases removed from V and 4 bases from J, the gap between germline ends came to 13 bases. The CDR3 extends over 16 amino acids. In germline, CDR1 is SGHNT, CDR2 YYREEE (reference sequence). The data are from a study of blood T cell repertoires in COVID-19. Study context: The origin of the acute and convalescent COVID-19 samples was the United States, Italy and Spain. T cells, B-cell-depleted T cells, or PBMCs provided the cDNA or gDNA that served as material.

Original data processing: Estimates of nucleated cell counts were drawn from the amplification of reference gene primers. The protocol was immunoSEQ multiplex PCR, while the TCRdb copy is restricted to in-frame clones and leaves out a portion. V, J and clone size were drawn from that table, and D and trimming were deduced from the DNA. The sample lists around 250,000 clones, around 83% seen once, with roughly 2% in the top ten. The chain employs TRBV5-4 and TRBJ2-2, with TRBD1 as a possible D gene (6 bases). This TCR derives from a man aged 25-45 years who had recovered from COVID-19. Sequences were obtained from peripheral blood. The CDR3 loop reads CASSLEHRAGTGELFF. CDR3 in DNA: TGTGCCAGCAGCTTGGAGCACAGGGCCGGCACCGGGGAGCTGTTTTTT.